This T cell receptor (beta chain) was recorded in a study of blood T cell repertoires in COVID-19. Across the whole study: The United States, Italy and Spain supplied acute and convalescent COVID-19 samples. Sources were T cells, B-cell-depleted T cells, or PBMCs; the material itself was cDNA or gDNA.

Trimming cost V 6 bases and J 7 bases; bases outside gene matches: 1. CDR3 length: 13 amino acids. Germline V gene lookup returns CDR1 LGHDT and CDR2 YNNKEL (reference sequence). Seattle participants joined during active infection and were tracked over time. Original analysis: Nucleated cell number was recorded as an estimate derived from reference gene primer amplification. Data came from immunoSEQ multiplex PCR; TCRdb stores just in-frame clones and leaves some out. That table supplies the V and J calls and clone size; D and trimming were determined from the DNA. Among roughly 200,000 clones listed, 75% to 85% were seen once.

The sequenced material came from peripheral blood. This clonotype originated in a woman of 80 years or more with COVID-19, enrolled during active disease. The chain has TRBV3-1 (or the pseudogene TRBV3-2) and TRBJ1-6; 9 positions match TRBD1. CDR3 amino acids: CASRTGGNSPLHF. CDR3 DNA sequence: TGTGCCAGCAGGACAGGGGGAAATTCACCCCTCCACTTT.